The 8 T cell receptor beta chains below were found in one sample sequenced in a study of CD8 T cells in ankylosing spondylitis. Each CDR3 protein is one row after TCRdb ran MiXCR on the 5' RACE reads. The repertoire has 300,000 to 400,000 distinct CDR3 sequences, around 15% of them found once; the top ten carry around 0.99%. Sequencing was performed on blood, either unsorted or a sorted T cell fraction (not recorded which). These TCRs come from a male donor with ankylosing spondylitis or in good health (not recorded which).

There are a few counts of this clonotype. CDR3 sequence: CASCTGLVKFANEQFF. In nucleotides, the CDR3 is TGTGCCAGCTGTACGGGACTAGTTAAGTTTGCGAATGAGCAGTTCTTC. This chain joins TRBV6-2 or TRBV6-3 and TRBJ2-1; 8 bases match TRBD2. The CDR3 totals 16 residues. CDR1 MNHEY and CDR2 SVGEGT come from the germline V gene. Trimming cost V 8 bases and J 7 bases; bases outside gene matches: 16.

The chain recombines TRBV9 with TRBJ2-5; TRBD2 is a possible D gene (7 bases). V was shortened by 3 bases and J by 5 bases, with 17 bases between the two germline ends. From germline, CDR1 is SGDLS and CDR2 YYNGEE. The CDR3 extends over 15 amino acids. The DNA of the CDR3 is TGTGCCAGCAGCGGCCTGGGGGGGGCGAGGGAGACCCAGTACTTC. Translated, it gives CASSGLGGARETQYF.

The chain is built from TRBV3-1 and TRBJ2-7; 8 bases line up with TRBD2. This CDR3 has 14 residues. Looked up from germline, CDR1 is LGHDT and CDR2 is YNNKEL (reference sequence). Trimming at V came to 6 bases and at J to 4 bases, leaving 8 bases not matched to a gene. This CDR3 reads CASSSAGARYEQYF. CDR3 sequence (DNA): TGTGCCAGCAGTTCAGCGGGGGCCCGATACGAGCAGTACTTC.

This clonotype has at least ten counts. The V call is TRBV7-6, the J call TRBJ2-7; possibly TRBD1 or TRBD2 for D (6 bases each). V gave up 1 base and J gave up 3 bases, with 16 bases separating them. The CDR3 runs 16 residues. Germline V gene sequence: CDR1 SGHVS, CDR2 FNYEAQ. CDR3 bases: TGTGCCAGCAGCTTAGGAAGTAGGGGGGAGCTCTACGAGCAGTACTTC. As protein: CASSLGSRGELYEQYF.

This clonotype turned up a few times. V usage is TRBV6-1 and J usage is TRBJ1-5; D may be TRBD1 (6 bases). Trimming stripped 6 bases from V and 4 bases from J, with 13 bases between. The CDR3 totals 14 residues. Germline loops: CDR1 MNHNS, CDR2 SASEGT. CDR3: CASSPRGGNQPQHF. The CDR3 coding sequence is TGTGCCAGCAGCCCCCGAGGGGGGAATCAGCCCCAGCATTTT.

Only a few counts were recorded for this clonotype. V gene TRBV12-3 or TRBV12-4 combines with J gene TRBJ1-1; D uncertain. The V and J ends lost 3 bases and 1 base respectively, with 9 bases between them. The CDR3 is 14 residues long. The CDR3 DNA reads TGTGCCAGCAGTTTGGGTGAGGGGAACACTGAAGCTTTCTTT. Translating gives CASSLGEGNTEAFF.

The chain employs TRBV6-1 and TRBJ2-3; tentatively, D is TRBD1 (6 bases). The CDR3 loop spans 16 amino acids. Germline CDR1 and CDR2: MNHNS and SASEGT. V was shortened by 6 bases and J by 2 bases, with 18 bases between the two germline ends. In DNA, the CDR3 is TGTGCCAGCAGCTCTAGGGGGTCATACACCACAGATACGCAGTATTTT. Residues: CASSSRGSYTTDTQYF.

This clonotype was seen at least ten times. The chain couples TRBV5-1 to TRBJ2-2; 7 nucleotides match TRBD1. V was clipped by 4 bases and J by 4 bases; unmatched bases: 7. Germline CDR1 reads SGHRS; CDR2 reads YFSETQ. This CDR3 spans 15 amino acids. Here the CDR3 DNA reads TGCGCCAGCAGCCCCGGACAGGCCTCCACCGGGGAGCTGTTTTTT. Translated: CASSPGQASTGELFF. The full variable domain, in which reference TRBV5-1 and TRBJ2-2 provide the parts outside the CDR3, is KAGVTQTPRYLIKTRGQQVTLSCSPISGHRSVSWYQQTPGQGLQFLFEYFSETQRNKGNFPGRFSGRQFSNSRSEMNVSTLELGDSALYLCASSPGQASTGELFFGEGSRLTVL.